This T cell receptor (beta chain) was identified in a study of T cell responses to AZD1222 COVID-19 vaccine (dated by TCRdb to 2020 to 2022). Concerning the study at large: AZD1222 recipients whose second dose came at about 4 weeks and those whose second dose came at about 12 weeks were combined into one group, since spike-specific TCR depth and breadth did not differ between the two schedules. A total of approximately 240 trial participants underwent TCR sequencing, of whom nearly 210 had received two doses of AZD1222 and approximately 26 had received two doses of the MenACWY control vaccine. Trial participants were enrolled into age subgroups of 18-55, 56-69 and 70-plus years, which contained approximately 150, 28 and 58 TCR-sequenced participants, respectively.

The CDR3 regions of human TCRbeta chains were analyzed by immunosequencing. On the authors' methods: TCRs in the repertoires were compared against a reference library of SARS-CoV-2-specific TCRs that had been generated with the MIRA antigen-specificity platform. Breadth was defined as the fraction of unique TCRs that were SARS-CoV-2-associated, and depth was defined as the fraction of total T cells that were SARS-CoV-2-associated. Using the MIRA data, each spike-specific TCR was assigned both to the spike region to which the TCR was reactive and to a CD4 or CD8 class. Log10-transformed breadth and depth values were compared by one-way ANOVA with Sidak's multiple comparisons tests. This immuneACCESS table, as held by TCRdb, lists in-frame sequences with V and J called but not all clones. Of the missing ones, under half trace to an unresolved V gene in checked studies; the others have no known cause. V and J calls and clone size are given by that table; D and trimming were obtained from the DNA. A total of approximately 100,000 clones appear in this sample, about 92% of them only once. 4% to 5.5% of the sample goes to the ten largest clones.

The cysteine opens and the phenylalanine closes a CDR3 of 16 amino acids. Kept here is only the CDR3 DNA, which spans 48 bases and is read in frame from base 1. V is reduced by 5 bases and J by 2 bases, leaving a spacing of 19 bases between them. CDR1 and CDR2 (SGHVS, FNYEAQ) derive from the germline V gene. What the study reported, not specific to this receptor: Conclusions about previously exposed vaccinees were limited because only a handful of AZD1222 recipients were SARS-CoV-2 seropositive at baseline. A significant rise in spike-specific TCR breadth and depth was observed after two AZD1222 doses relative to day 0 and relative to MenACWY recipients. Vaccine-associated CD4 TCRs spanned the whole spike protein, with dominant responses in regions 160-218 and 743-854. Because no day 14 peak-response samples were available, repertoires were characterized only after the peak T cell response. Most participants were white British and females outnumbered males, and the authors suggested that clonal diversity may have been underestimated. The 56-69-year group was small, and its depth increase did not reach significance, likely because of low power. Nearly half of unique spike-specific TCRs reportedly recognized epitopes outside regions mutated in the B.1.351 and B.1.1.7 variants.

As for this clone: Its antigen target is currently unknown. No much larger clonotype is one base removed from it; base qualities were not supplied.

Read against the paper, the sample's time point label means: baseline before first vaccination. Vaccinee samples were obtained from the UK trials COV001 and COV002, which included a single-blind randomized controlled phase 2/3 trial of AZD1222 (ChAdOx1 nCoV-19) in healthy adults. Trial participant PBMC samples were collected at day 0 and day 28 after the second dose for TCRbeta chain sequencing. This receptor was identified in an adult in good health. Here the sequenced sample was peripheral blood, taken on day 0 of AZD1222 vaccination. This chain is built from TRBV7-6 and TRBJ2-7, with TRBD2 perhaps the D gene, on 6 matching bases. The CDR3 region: CASSPLSGDGTYEQYF. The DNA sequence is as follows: TGTGCCAGCAGCCCCTTGTCGGGGGACGGCACCTACGAGCAGTACTTC.